This TCR beta chain was obtained from a study of blood T cell repertoires in COVID-19. In the study overall: Specimens from acute and convalescent COVID-19 originated in the United States, Italy and Spain. PBMCs, B-cell-depleted T cells, or T cells provided the cDNA or gDNA that made up the material.

Under the authors' procedure: Estimation of nucleated cell counts relied on the amplification of reference gene primers. Assay: immunoSEQ multiplex PCR; the TCRdb copy retains only in-frame clones and omits some. The V and J calls and clone size were taken over from that table, and D and trimming were inferred from the DNA. The sample lists some 100,000 clones, 70% to 90% seen once, with roughly 8.1% in the top ten. Trimming cost V 5 bases and J 6 bases, with 26 bases left between them. Germline V CDR1 and CDR2: MNHEY, SMNVEV (reference sequence). This CDR3 has 18 residues. This clonotype was sampled from a woman in her seventies with acute or convalescent COVID-19. The sequenced material came from peripheral blood. This chain uses TRBV27 with TRBJ2-1; the D is unclear. CDR3 DNA: TGTGCCAGCAGTGCCCCCCGTGGCACGGTGTCGCCGGGCAATGAGCAGTTCTTC. It is translated as CASSAPRGTVSPGNEQFF.